The 3 T cell receptor beta chains below were found in one sample sequenced in a study of CXCR3-negative and CXCR3-positive naive CD8 T cells (dated by TCRdb to the late 2010s). The instrument was a NextSeq 550. The Human TCR Profiling Kit (MiLaboratory) was used to make UMI-labeled 5' RACE TRB cDNA libraries. Following TCRdb reprocessing, every CDR3 protein sequence forms one entry, and DNA is not provided. The table of this sample itemizes about 90,000 distinct CDR3 sequences. Clones ranked in the top ten supply 1.1% of the sample. Sequencing was carried out using naive CXCR3- CD8+ T cells from blood. Interpreted using the paper, the cell subset or site label stands for: CD45RO-CCR7+CD27+CD95- naive CD8+ T cells lacking CXCR3 (TNR3-). The receptors here all came from a human donor in good health. Some clones in this sample may be carry-over from other donors' samples.

The gene calls are TRBV9 and TRBJ1-1; TCRdb selects TRBD1, and the lack of DNA leaves this call unchecked. Per the germline V gene, CDR1 is SGDLS and CDR2 is YYNGEE. This CDR3 is built from 15 residues. CDR3 region: CASSVWGTGNTEAFF.

CDR3 region: CSVMGRNEGSEAFF. The chain is built from TRBV29-1 and TRBJ1-1; TCRdb calls TRBD1, which cannot be checked without DNA. The CDR3 is 14 residues long. Germline lookup yields CDR1 SQVTM and CDR2 ANQGSEA.

The rearrangement joins TRBV27 to TRBJ2-7. The CDR3 is made up of 13 amino acids. The germline CDR1 and CDR2 sequences are MNHEY and SMNVEV (reference sequence). CDR3: CASSLSPAYEQYF.